This T cell receptor beta chain was obtained from a study of T cells in localized non-small cell lung cancer. Study results and caveats: Detection in adjacent lung was observed for a median around 59 of the top 100 tumor clones. An association was observed between higher blood T cell density and longer overall survival.

This clone was seen more than once but under ten times. Its antigen is still unknown. CDR1 and CDR2 (germline): SGHTA, FQGNSA. V lost 1 base and J 0 bases, leaving 9 bases between the germline ends. This CDR3 is built from 15 residues. Profiling relied on immunoSEQ multiplex PCR, and the TCRdb table lists in-frame clones only, not all of them. The table has tens of thousands of clones, roughly 90% seen once. This specimen consisted of peripheral blood, obtained before any cancer treatment. The chain couples TRBV7-2 to TRBJ1-2; D is ambiguous. This TCR derives from a female donor of 60 years or more with stage I squamous cell lung carcinoma. CDR3 nucleotides: TGTGCCAGCAGCTTAGACGGCAGCCCTAACTATGGCTACACCTTC. This encodes CASSLDGSPNYGYTF.